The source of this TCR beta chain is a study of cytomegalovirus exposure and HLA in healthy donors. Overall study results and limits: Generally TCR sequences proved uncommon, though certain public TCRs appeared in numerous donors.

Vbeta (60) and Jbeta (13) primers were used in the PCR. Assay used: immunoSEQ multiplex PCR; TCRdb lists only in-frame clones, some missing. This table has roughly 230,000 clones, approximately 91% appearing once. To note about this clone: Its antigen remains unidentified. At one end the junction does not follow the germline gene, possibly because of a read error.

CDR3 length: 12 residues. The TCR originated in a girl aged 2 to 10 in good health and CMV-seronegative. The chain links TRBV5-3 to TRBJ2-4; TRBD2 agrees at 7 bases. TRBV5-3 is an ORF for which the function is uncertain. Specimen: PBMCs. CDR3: CASSWGGNIQYF. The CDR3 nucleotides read TGTGCCAGCAGCTGGGGGGGAAACATTCAGTACTTC.